The next 22 T cell receptor beta chains were all read from a single sample in a study of identical twins. One entry per CDR3 protein, called by TCRdb with MiXCR from the 5' RACE reads. The sample lists fewer than 250,000 distinct CDR3 sequences, roughly 10% seen once, with roughly 5% in the top ten. Sequenced: memory (CD45RO+) T cells sorted from blood. Receptors were obtained from a woman aged 18 to 35 in good health.

The chain couples TRBV15 to TRBJ1-1, with D hard to call. V gave up 5 bases and J gave up 7 bases, with 14 bases separating them. The CDR3 totals 13 residues. Germline loops: CDR1 LNHNV, CDR2 YYDKDF (reference sequence). CDR3 nucleotide sequence: TGTGCCACCAGCCCTGAAATTAGGTATGAAGCTTTCTTT. Amino acids: CATSPEIRYEAFF.

The CDR3: CASSENYNEQFF. CDR3 DNA sequence: TGTGCCAGTAGCGAGAACTACAATGAGCAGTTCTTC. The chain joins TRBV2 to TRBJ2-1, with D tentatively TRBD2 (5 bases). The CDR3 totals 12 residues. Germline CDR1 SNHLY, CDR2 FYNNEI. Trimming took off 9 bases at V and 3 bases at J, with 9 bases between the two ends.

The chain recombines TRBV6-5 with TRBJ1-1; 8 positions match TRBD1. V shed 4 bases, J shed 5 bases, and the junction held 9 bases outside the gene matches. The CDR3 is made up of 15 amino acids. CDR1 MNHEY and CDR2 SVGAGI come from the germline V gene. The CDR3 protein is CASSSMDRVGTEAFF. In DNA form, the CDR3 reads TGTGCCAGCAGTTCTATGGACAGGGTAGGAACTGAAGCTTTCTTT.

Only a few counts were recorded for this clonotype. The chain employs TRBV9 and TRBJ2-7; 12 bases fit TRBD1. Germline lookup yields CDR1 SGDLS and CDR2 YYNGEE. The CDR3 consists of 16 residues. After removal of 3 bases from V and 8 bases from J, the junction contained 12 bases not matched to a gene. The CDR3 loop is CASSGRPGQGALKQYF. The CDR3 nucleotides read TGTGCCAGCAGCGGACGACCGGGACAGGGGGCGCTTAAGCAGTACTTC.

This chain joins TRBV9 and TRBJ2-1; no firm D call. Germline CDR1 is SGDLS and CDR2 is YYNGEE. The CDR3 sequence is 13 residues long. V was cut by 0 bases and J by 15 bases, with 16 bases left in between. In DNA form, the CDR3 reads TGTGCCAGCAGCGTAGTGGTCGACGGTCAGCGGTTCTTC. The encoded protein is CASSVVVDGQRFF. Full variable domain (outside the CDR3, taken from reference TRBV9 and TRBJ2-1): DSGVTQTPKHLITATGQRVTLRCSPRSGDLSVYWYQQSLDQGLQFLIQYYNGEERAKGNILERFSAQQFPDLHSELNLSSLELGDSALYFCASSVVVDGQRFFGPGTRLTVL.

This clonotype was observed a handful of times. The chain joins TRBV9 to TRBJ2-3; D may be TRBD2 (6 bases). Germline V lookup: CDR1 SGDLS, CDR2 YYNGEE. This CDR3 comprises 14 residues. The V gene lost 4 bases and the J gene lost 5 bases, with 14 bases spanning the gap. Here the CDR3 reads CASSIAGSRDTQYF. For the CDR3, the DNA is TGTGCCAGCAGCATCGCGGGGAGCCGAGATACGCAGTATTTT.

The gene calls are TRBV20-1 and TRBJ2-1; D is perhaps TRBD1 or TRBD2 (5 bases each). CDR1 and CDR2 (germline): DFQATT, SNEGSKA (reference sequence). The CDR3 runs 15 residues. V shed 0 bases and J shed 9 bases, with 18 bases lying between them. CDR3 loop: CSARDHGTLNFEQFF. CDR3 sequence (DNA): TGCAGTGCTAGAGATCACGGGACCCTTAACTTTGAGCAGTTCTTC.

The rearrangement links TRBV29-1 to TRBJ2-5; 10 bases line up with TRBD2. V was pared by 0 bases and J by 4 bases, with 2 bases of the junction left unmatched. CDR3 length: 14 residues. The germline V gene encodes CDR1 SQVTM and CDR2 ANQGSEA. The CDR3 here is CSVEDRTSGETQYF. The CDR3 DNA reads as TGCAGCGTTGAAGACCGGACTAGCGGAGAGACCCAGTACTTC.

V usage is TRBV21-1 and J usage is TRBJ2-7. TRBV21-1 constitutes a pseudogene. The CDR3 contains 11 residues. The CDR3 protein is CASSKIYEQYF. The CDR3 nucleotides are TGTGCCAGCAGCAAGATCTACGAGCAGTACTTC.

CDR3 in DNA: TGTGCCAGCAGCCGGGACATCTACAATGAGCAGTTCTTC. Protein sequence: CASSRDIYNEQFF. The rearrangement links TRBV3-1 to TRBJ2-1, with a weak D call TRBD1 (6 bases). Trimming took off 4 bases at V and 3 bases at J, with 7 bases between the two ends. Germline V gene data show CDR1 as LGHDT and CDR2 as YNNKEL (reference sequence). The CDR3 consists of 13 residues.

The DNA for the CDR3 is TGTGCCAGCAGCCCTCTCGTAGATGGCTACGAGCAGTACTTC. Its translation: CASSPLVDGYEQYF. This rearrangement joins TRBV3-1 to TRBJ2-7; D remains ambiguous. The CDR3 is 14 residues long. The germline V and J ends were trimmed by 4 bases and 3 bases, with 13 bases remaining between them. CDR1 LGHDT and CDR2 YNNKEL come from the germline V gene (reference sequence).

This clonotype has just a few counts. The CDR3 region has the DNA TGTGCCAGCAGTTTAAGGGGACAGGGGTACTACGAGCAGTACTTC. Its protein product is CASSLRGQGYYEQYF. This chain joins TRBV12-3 or TRBV12-4 and TRBJ2-7; 10 nucleotides match TRBD1. Trimming removed 2 bases from V and 3 bases from J; junction bases left unmatched: 4. This CDR3 spans 15 amino acids.

This clonotype has only a few counts. J is TRBJ2-6 and V is TRBV5-6; D gene ambiguous. The ends were cut back, 0 bases at V and 4 bases at J, with 8 bases in the middle. The CDR3 spans 15 residues. Germline values: CDR1 SGHDT, CDR2 YYEEEE. CDR3 coding DNA: TGTGCCAGCAGCTTGGCCTCCGGAGGGGCCAACGTCCTGACTTTC. Translating gives CASSLASGGANVLTF.

V gene TRBV4-3 combines with J gene TRBJ2-6; 8 bases fit TRBD1. The CDR3 has 17 amino acids. In germline, CDR1 is LGHNA, CDR2 YSLEER. J was trimmed by 2 bases and V by 0 bases; bases with no gene match: 3. The CDR3 loop is CASSQDGGQAGANVLTF. The CDR3 coding sequence is TGCGCCAGCAGCCAAGATGGGGGACAGGCTGGGGCCAACGTCCTGACTTTC.

In its sample, this clonotype was seen many times. One end of the junction fails to match germline, which may point to a read error. The V and J genes are TRBV7-7 and TRBJ1-1; 8 nucleotides match TRBD1. Germline CDR1 reads SSHAT; CDR2 reads FNYEAQ (reference sequence). This CDR3 has 13 amino acids. The CDR3 DNA reads as TGTGCTAGCAGCCGCGACAGGGGCACTGAAGCTTTCTTT. Translation: CASSRDRGTEAFF.

This clonotype was seen a few times. The chain joins TRBV12-3 or TRBV12-4 to TRBJ2-1, with D hard to call. The V and J ends lost 0 bases and 0 bases respectively, with 9 bases between them. This CDR3 has 16 residues. The CDR3 DNA is TGTGCCAGCAGTTTAGCAGGTCGGAGCTCCTACAATGAGCAGTTCTTC. As protein: CASSLAGRSSYNEQFF.

The genes are TRBV6-5 and TRBJ2-7; no reliable D call. Per the germline V gene, CDR1 is MNHEY and CDR2 is SVGAGI. The CDR3 is 14 amino acids. V was pared by 0 bases and J by 2 bases, with 8 bases between. The CDR3 loop is CASSYSRPPYEQYF. Here the CDR3 DNA reads TGTGCCAGCAGTTACTCGAGACCCCCCTACGAGCAGTACTTC.

The V call is TRBV27, the J call TRBJ2-7; tentatively, D is TRBD1 (6 bases). This CDR3 has 14 amino acids. The germline gives CDR1 MNHEY, CDR2 SMNVEV (reference sequence). The V and J ends lost 3 bases and 0 bases respectively, with 9 bases between them. CDR3 amino acids: CASSLNRVSYEQYF. In DNA, the CDR3 is TGTGCCAGCAGTTTGAACAGGGTCTCCTACGAGCAGTACTTC.

In its sample, this clonotype was seen many times. The CDR3 region has the DNA TGCGCCAGCAGCTTGGCCCCGGGACAGGCGACAGAGCAGTACTTC. It encodes CASSLAPGQATEQYF. The chain carries TRBV5-1 and TRBJ2-7, with 8 bases aligning to TRBD1. The V gene's germline CDR1 is SGHRS and CDR2 YFSETQ. V lost 0 bases and J lost 7; bases outside the gene matches: 9. CDR3 length: 15 amino acids.

The chain recombines TRBV7-9 with TRBJ2-1; possibly TRBD1 for D (5 bases). The V gene lost 5 bases and the J gene lost 15 bases, with 17 bases spanning the gap. The CDR3 runs to 12 residues. CDR1 and CDR2 from the germline V gene are SEHNR and FQNEAQ (reference sequence). CDR3 coding DNA: TGTGCCAGCAGCCCCCACCAGGGTCTCGGGTTCTTC. Translating gives CASSPHQGLGFF.

This clonotype has just a few counts. This chain connects TRBV12-3 or TRBV12-4 to TRBJ2-5; D might be TRBD1 (5 bases). Trimming removed 2 bases at V and 7 bases at J, with 17 bases between. The CDR3 is made up of 15 amino acids. The CDR3 is CASSLWPPPQGTQYF. Written as DNA, the CDR3 is TGTGCCAGCAGTTTATGGCCGCCGCCTCAGGGGACCCAGTACTTC.

This clonotype was found a few times. This chain joins TRBV12-3 or TRBV12-4 and TRBJ2-5; tentatively, D is TRBD2 (6 bases). The V gene lost 2 bases and the J gene lost 5 bases, with 15 bases spanning the gap. The CDR3 covers 15 residues. CDR3 sequence reads: CASSLFQARGETQYF. The CDR3 DNA is TGTGCCAGCAGTTTATTTCAGGCCCGGGGGGAGACCCAGTACTTC.